Below, 27 T cell receptor beta chains from the same sample are listed, as sequenced in a study of PD-1 blockade in classical Hodgkin lymphoma. Sequencing was performed with immunoSEQ multiplex PCR; in TCRdb, only in-frame clones are kept and a portion is missing. The sample lists some 150,000 clones, about four fifths occurring once. All trial patients relapsed after autologous stem cell transplantation. The sequenced sample was peripheral blood mononuclear cells (PBMCs), obtained before the second cycle of nivolumab. These receptors all stem from a human donor with classical Hodgkin lymphoma.

The chain employs TRBV13 and TRBJ2-7, with 11 bases matching TRBD1. The CDR3 is made up of 14 amino acids. V gave up 5 bases and J gave up 4 bases; unmatched junction bases: 4. The germline CDR1 and CDR2 sequences are PRHDT and FYEKMQ (reference sequence). The CDR3, as DNA: TGTGCCAGCAGCCCTGGGACAGGGGGGTACGAGCAGTACTTC. It is translated as CASSPGTGGYEQYF.

The chain links TRBV25-1 to TRBJ1-2, with a tentative D call TRBD1 (5 bases). The germline V and J ends were trimmed by 2 bases and 6 bases, with 13 bases remaining between them. This CDR3 contains 14 residues. CDR1 and CDR2 (germline): MGHDK, SYGVNS. The CDR3 loop reads CASSEKGGVDGYTF. CDR3 nucleotides: TGTGCCAGCAGTGAAAAAGGAGGGGTTGATGGCTACACCTTC.

With respect to this clone: In the same sample, other DNA sequences code for this CDR3. The chain joins TRBV6-5 to TRBJ2-1, with 7 nucleotides matching TRBD2. The germline gives CDR1 MNHEY, CDR2 SVGAGI. CDR3 length: 16 residues. V shed 0 bases, J shed 0 bases, and the junction held 2 bases outside the gene matches. The CDR3: CASSYSTGGSYNEQFF. CDR3 nucleotide sequence: TGTGCCAGCAGTTACTCCACGGGGGGCTCCTACAATGAGCAGTTCTTC.

This chain joins TRBV5-6 and TRBJ2-7; TRBD1 is a possible D gene (6 bases). Germline lookup yields CDR1 SGHDT and CDR2 YYEEEE. Trimming left V 0 bases short and J 2 bases short, with 12 bases between. This CDR3 is built from 15 residues. The CDR3 loop reads CASSLGWTAAYEQYF. The CDR3 nucleotides read TGTGCCAGCAGCTTGGGTTGGACAGCAGCCTACGAGCAGTACTTC.

The CDR3 region is CASSPVSRGGDTGELFF. Written as DNA, the CDR3 is TGTGCCAGCTCACCAGTTTCCAGGGGCGGGGATACCGGGGAGCTGTTTTTT. This chain connects TRBV18 to TRBJ2-2; D may be TRBD1 or TRBD2 (6 bases each). CDR3 length: 17 amino acids. The germline V gene encodes CDR1 KGHSH and CDR2 LQKENI. Trimming pared 2 bases from V and 5 bases from J, leaving 18 bases between.

Notes on this clone: This specimen includes other DNA sequences encoding the same CDR3. The V gene is TRBV28, the J gene TRBJ2-7; D gene ambiguous. The CDR3 contains 12 residues. Trimming took 3 bases from V and 2 from J, leaving 5 bases between them. CDR1 is MDHEN, CDR2 SYDVKM, per germline. In DNA, the CDR3 is TGTGCCAGCAGTTTGCCCCCCTACGAGCAGTACTTC. Translating it yields CASSLPPYEQYF. The full variable domain, completed using reference TRBV28 and TRBJ2-7, is DVKVTQSSRYLVKRTGEKVFLECVQDMDHENMFWYRQDPGLGLRLIYFSYDVKMKEKGDIPEGYSVSREKKERFSLILESASTNQTSMYLCASSLPPYEQYFGPGTRLTVT.

The chain recombines TRBV18 with TRBJ2-7, with TRBD1 matching 9 bases. V lost 3 bases and J lost 4; bases outside the gene matches: 7. The CDR3 contains 15 residues. Germline values: CDR1 KGHSH, CDR2 LQKENI. This CDR3 reads CASSPTGTGRYEQYF. In DNA form, the CDR3 reads TGTGCCAGCTCACCTACCGGGACAGGGAGGTACGAGCAGTACTTC. The full variable domain, its missing parts supplied by reference TRBV18 and TRBJ2-7, is NAGVMQNPRHLVRRRGQEARLRCSPMKGHSHVYWYRQLPEEGLKFMVYLQKENIIDESGMPKERFSAEFPKEGPSILRIQQVVRGDSAAYFCASSPTGTGRYEQYFGPGTRLTVT.

The chain carries TRBV29-1 and TRBJ1-1; TRBD1 matches at 7 bases. The CDR3 is made up of 14 amino acids. Germline V gives CDR1 SQVTM, CDR2 ANQGSEA. Trimming cost V 3 bases and J 1 base; bases outside gene matches: 5. DNA for the CDR3: TGCAGCGTTGACCTCCGACAGGGGAACACTGAAGCTTTCTTT. Translated, it gives CSVDLRQGNTEAFF.

V usage is TRBV5-6 and J usage is TRBJ2-2, with D uncertain. The CDR3 sequence is 13 residues long. V was pared by 4 bases and J by 4 bases, with 8 bases between. Per the germline V gene, CDR1 is SGHDT and CDR2 is YYEEEE. In DNA, the CDR3 is TGTGCCAGCAGCCCGGAAGTCACCGGGGAGCTGTTTTTT. It encodes CASSPEVTGELFF.

This clone was detected only a few times. The V and J genes are TRBV6-1 and TRBJ1-2; 7 bases line up with TRBD1. Germline CDR1 reads MNHNS; CDR2 reads SASEGT. The CDR3 covers 14 residues. With 4 bases clipped from V and 5 bases from J, the junction kept 7 bases outside the gene matches. For the CDR3, the DNA is TGTGCCAGCAGTGGGCGAGGGGGCGCTTATGGCTACACCTTC. It specifies CASSGRGGAYGYTF.

The CDR3 protein is CASSEYGVPQHF. CDR3 sequence (DNA): TGTGCCAGCAGTGAATATGGGGTGCCCCAGCATTTT. The genes are TRBV6-1 and TRBJ1-5; D unclear. Germline V CDR1 and CDR2: MNHNS, SASEGT. The CDR3 runs 12 residues. With 2 bases removed from V and 9 bases from J, the gap between germline ends came to 8 bases.

This chain uses TRBV4-2 with TRBJ2-7, with TRBD2 identical over 13 bases. Per the germline V gene, CDR1 is LGHNA and CDR2 is YNFKEQ. CDR3 size: 18 residues. Germline trimming cut 2 bases from V and 2 bases from J; bases unmatched to any gene: 9. The CDR3 here is CASSQRTSGGTLTYEQYF. The CDR3 coding sequence is TGTGCCAGCAGCCAACGGACTAGCGGGGGAACCTTGACCTACGAGCAGTACTTC.

This chain uses TRBV18 with TRBJ2-5, with D possibly being TRBD1 or TRBD2 (5 bases each). Germline V lookup: CDR1 KGHSH, CDR2 LQKENI. With 5 bases removed from V and 3 bases from J, the gap between germline ends came to 10 bases. This CDR3 region has 13 residues. The CDR3 spells CASSGQGEETQYF. CDR3 sequence (DNA): TGTGCCAGCTCAGGGCAGGGAGAAGAGACCCAGTACTTC.

The chain recombines TRBV5-1 with TRBJ2-5; the D is unclear. There are 13 residues in the CDR3. V was trimmed by 2 bases and J by 5 bases, leaving 10 bases between them. Germline CDR1 SGHRS, CDR2 YFSETQ. CDR3 nucleotides: TGCGCCAGCAGCTTACGAGCGTTGGAGACCCAGTACTTC. This sequence encodes CASSLRALETQYF. Filled out from reference TRBV5-1 and TRBJ2-5, the complete variable domain reads KAGVTQTPRYLIKTRGQQVTLSCSPISGHRSVSWYQQTPGQGLQFLFEYFSETQRNKGNFPGRFSGRQFSNSRSEMNVSTLELGDSALYLCASSLRALETQYFGPGTRLLVL.

The V and J genes are TRBV15 and TRBJ2-7; perhaps D is TRBD1 or TRBD2 (5 bases each). V was trimmed by 2 bases and J by 4 bases, leaving 9 bases between them. Looked up from germline, CDR1 is LNHNV and CDR2 is YYDKDF (reference sequence). The CDR3 loop spans 13 amino acids. The CDR3 loop is CATSRTRGYEQYF. The CDR3 bases are TGTGCCACCAGCAGAACTAGGGGTTACGAGCAGTACTTC.

The rearrangement links TRBV19 to TRBJ1-1; D is uncertain. CDR3 length equals 12 residues. The V end was cut by 7 bases, the J end by 9 bases, with 15 bases between. Germline CDR1 is LNHDA and CDR2 is SQIVND (reference sequence). CDR3 sequence: CASMDRRIKAFF. The CDR3 DNA follows: TGTGCCAGTATGGACCGGCGCATTAAAGCTTTCTTT.

This clone was seen a single time. This chain uses TRBV6-1 with TRBJ1-2, with D unclear. This CDR3 region has 13 residues. The germline CDR1 and CDR2 sequences are MNHNS and SASEGT. Trimming cost V 6 bases and J 6 bases, with 14 bases left between them. The CDR3 protein is CASRGAVWDGYTF. CDR3 in DNA: TGTGCCAGCAGGGGAGCGGTTTGGGATGGCTACACCTTC.

The count of this clone is one. V and J are TRBV5-4 and TRBJ2-3, with 13 bases identical to TRBD2. The germline gives CDR1 SGHNT, CDR2 YYREEE (reference sequence). Trimming at V came to 4 bases and at J to 1 base, leaving 6 bases not matched to a gene. The length of the CDR3 is 17 residues. In DNA form, the CDR3 reads TGTGCCAGCAGCCGGGGACTAGCGGGGTCTGGCACAGATACGCAGTATTTT. Translated: CASSRGLAGSGTDTQYF.

The V and J genes are TRBV9 and TRBJ2-2; TRBD2 is a possible D gene (5 bases). V lost 0 bases to trimming and J lost 4 bases, with 13 bases between them. The CDR3 length is 16 residues. Looked up from germline, CDR1 is SGDLS and CDR2 is YYNGEE. The DNA of the CDR3 is TGTGCCAGCAGCGTAGCTGGGTTTGCGGGCACCGGGGAGCTGTTTTTT. Amino acid sequence: CASSVAGFAGTGELFF.

This clone was seen a handful of times. The V call is TRBV27, the J call TRBJ1-2; tentatively, D is TRBD1 (5 bases). CDR1 and CDR2 (germline): MNHEY, SMNVEV (reference sequence). The CDR3 has 12 residues. Between the trimmed V and J ends, which lost 4 bases and 6 bases, there was a span of 9 bases. As DNA, the CDR3 is TGTGCCAGCAGTTCTTGGGGGAATGGCTACACCTTC. It is translated as CASSSWGNGYTF.

The chain links TRBV6-1 to TRBJ1-5; D remains ambiguous. V lost 5 bases to trimming and J lost 7 bases, with 18 bases between them. CDR1 MNHNS and CDR2 SASEGT come from the germline V gene. The CDR3 runs to 15 residues. CDR3 DNA sequence: TGTGCCAGCAGTACGAGCGGAGGCAGTAGACAGCCCCAGCATTTT. Protein sequence: CASSTSGGSRQPQHF.

The chain has TRBV2 and TRBJ1-5; D is undetermined. CDR3 size: 13 residues. The V end was cut by 6 bases, the J end by 2 bases, with 8 bases between. Per the germline V gene, CDR1 is SNHLY and CDR2 is FYNNEI. Written as DNA, the CDR3 is TGTGCCAGCAGGGTTGTTGGCAATCAGCCCCAGCATTTT. Its translation is CASRVVGNQPQHF.

J is TRBJ2-3 and V is TRBV6-6; D is unclear. The germline V gene has CDR1 MNHNY and CDR2 SVGAGI (reference sequence). Trimming stripped 10 bases from V and 5 bases from J, with 10 bases between. CDR3 length: 11 residues. In DNA form, the CDR3 reads TGTGCCATCAGAACAGAAGATACGCAGTATTTT. Amino acids: CAIRTEDTQYF.

The rearrangement uses TRBV7-3 and TRBJ2-1, with TRBD2 matching 14 bases. The V segment lost 2 bases and the J segment 4 bases; nucleotides outside the gene matches: 1. CDR1 SGHTA and CDR2 FQGTGA come from the germline V gene. This CDR3 has 16 residues. In DNA form, the CDR3 reads TGTGCCAGCAGCTTATGGACTAGCGGGGGGTACAATGAGCAGTTCTTC. Translated, it gives CASSLWTSGGYNEQFF.

The V and J genes are TRBV28 and TRBJ1-3, with D perhaps TRBD1 (5 bases). The CDR3 totals 14 residues. V was pared by 2 bases and J by 2 bases, with 7 bases between. Germline V gives CDR1 MDHEN, CDR2 SYDVKM. The CDR3 DNA is TGTGCCAGCAGTTTACAGGGAACTGGAAACACCATATATTTT. Its translation is CASSLQGTGNTIYF.

J is TRBJ1-2 and V is TRBV6-5, with D perhaps matching TRBD1 (5 bases). Germline CDR1 is MNHEY and CDR2 is SVGAGI. This CDR3 contains 15 residues. Trimming shortened V by 7 bases and J by 5 bases, and 20 bases separated the two germline ends. CDR3 residues: CASKIAGPGSYGYTF. Written as DNA, the CDR3 is TGTGCCAGCAAAATAGCAGGGCCGGGGTCGTATGGCTACACCTTC.

This clone has ten or more counts. The chain uses TRBV6-5 and TRBJ2-7; 8 bases agree with TRBD2. The V segment lost 6 bases and the J segment 1 base; nucleotides outside the gene matches: 2. The germline V gene encodes CDR1 MNHEY and CDR2 SVGAGI. The CDR3 contains 13 residues. CDR3: CASSGGDSYEQYF. Here the CDR3 DNA reads TGTGCCAGCAGCGGGGGGGATTCCTACGAGCAGTACTTC.